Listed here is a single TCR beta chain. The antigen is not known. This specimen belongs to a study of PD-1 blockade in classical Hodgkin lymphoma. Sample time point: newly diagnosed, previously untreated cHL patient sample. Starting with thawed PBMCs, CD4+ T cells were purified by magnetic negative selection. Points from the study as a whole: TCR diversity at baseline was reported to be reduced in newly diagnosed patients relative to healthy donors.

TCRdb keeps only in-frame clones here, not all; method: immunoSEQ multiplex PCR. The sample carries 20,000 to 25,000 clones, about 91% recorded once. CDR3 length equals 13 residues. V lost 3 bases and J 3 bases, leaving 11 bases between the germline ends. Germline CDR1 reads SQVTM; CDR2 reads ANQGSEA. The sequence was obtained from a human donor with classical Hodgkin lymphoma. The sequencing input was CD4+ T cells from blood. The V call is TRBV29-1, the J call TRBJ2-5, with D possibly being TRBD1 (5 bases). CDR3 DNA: TGCAGCGTTGAGGGGCTAGGAGAAGAGACCCAGTACTTC. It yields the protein CSVEGLGEETQYF.